The 3 T cell receptor beta chains presented below share a single source sample, sequenced in a study of regulatory T cells in long-lasting Graves disease. Time point of the sample: persistent/refractory GD, antithyroid drugs over 5 years with positive TRAb. With RNA extracted from PBMCs as input, the TCR library was made. Arm-PCR of CDR3 regions and iRepertoire HTBI primers were used to build TCR beta libraries. Each CDR3 protein is one row after TCRdb ran MiXCR on the multiplex PCR reads. The sample consists of a few hundred thousand distinct CDR3 sequences, 20% to 25% of them appearing once. Source: peripheral blood mononuclear cells (PBMCs), taken when the disease was refractory, from a patient treated with antithyroid drugs. The origin of the receptors is a female donor with Graves disease.

The table lists this clonotype with many counts. The gene calls are TRBV7-2 and TRBJ1-2; no clear D. The CDR3 length is 14 residues. In germline, CDR1 is SGHTA, CDR2 FQGNSA. The V end was cut by 2 bases, the J end by 4 bases, with 11 bases between. The CDR3 DNA follows: TGTGCCAGCAGCTTACGGTCGTCCCTCTATGGCTACACCTTC. Amino acids: CASSLRSSLYGYTF.

V gene TRBV11-2 combines with J gene TRBJ2-5; 9 nucleotides match TRBD2. CDR1 and CDR2 from the germline V gene are SGHAT and FQNNGV. The length of the CDR3 is 16 residues. V shed 0 bases, J shed 5 bases, and the junction held 7 bases outside the gene matches. DNA of the CDR3: TGTGCCAGCAGCTTAGATGCGGGAGGGCCGGTCGAGACCCAGTACTTC. This codes for CASSLDAGGPVETQYF. The full variable domain, completed using reference TRBV11-2 and TRBJ2-5, is EAGVAQSPRYKIIEKRQSVAFWCNPISGHATLYWYQQILGQGPKLLIQFQNNGVVDDSQLPKDRFSAERLKGVDSTLKIQPAKLEDSAVYLCASSLDAGGPVETQYFGPGTRLLVL.

This rearrangement joins TRBV19 to TRBJ2-7; no clear D gene. CDR1 is LNHDA, CDR2 SQIVND, per germline (reference sequence). The length of the CDR3 is 15 residues. Trimming took off 5 bases at V and 4 bases at J, with 18 bases between the two ends. For the CDR3, the DNA is TGTGCCAGTAGTCCCCGGGCCCAACTGGGGTACGAGCAGTACTTC. The encoded protein is CASSPRAQLGYEQYF.